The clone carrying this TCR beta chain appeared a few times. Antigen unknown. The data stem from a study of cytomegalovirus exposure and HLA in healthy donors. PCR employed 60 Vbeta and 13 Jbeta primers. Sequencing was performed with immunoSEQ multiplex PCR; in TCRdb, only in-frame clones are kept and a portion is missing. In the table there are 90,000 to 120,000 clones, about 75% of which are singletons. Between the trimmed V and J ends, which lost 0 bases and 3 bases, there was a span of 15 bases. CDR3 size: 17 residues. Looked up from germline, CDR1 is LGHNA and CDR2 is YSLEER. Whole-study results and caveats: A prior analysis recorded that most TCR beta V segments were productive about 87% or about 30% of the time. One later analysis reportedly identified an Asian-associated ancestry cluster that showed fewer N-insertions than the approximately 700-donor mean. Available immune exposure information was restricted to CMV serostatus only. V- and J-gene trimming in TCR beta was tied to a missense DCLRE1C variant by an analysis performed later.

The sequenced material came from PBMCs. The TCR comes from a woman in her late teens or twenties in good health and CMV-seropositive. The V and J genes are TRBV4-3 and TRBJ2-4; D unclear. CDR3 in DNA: TGCGCCAGCAGCCAAGAAAGGAGCGACCATTACAAAAACATTCAGTACTTC. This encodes CASSQERSDHYKNIQYF.